Listed here are 22 T cell receptor beta chains from one sample, sequenced in a study of regulatory T cells in long-lasting Graves disease. Arm-PCR with iRepertoire HTBI primers amplified the CDR3 regions for these TCR beta libraries. TCRdb re-called the multiplex PCR reads through MiXCR, storing one row per CDR3 protein. Among about 620,000 distinct CDR3 sequences listed, less than 20% were seen once. The sample's time point: newly diagnosed GD, antithyroid drugs for less than 3 months. Scientists built the TCR library using RNA that was extracted from PBMCs. This same sample was also part of a study on T cells in Graves' hyperthyroidism and ophthalmopathy.

The sample consisted of peripheral blood mononuclear cells (PBMCs), taken at new diagnosis, from a patient treated with antithyroid drugs. Source of these receptors: a woman in her thirties with Graves disease.

This clonotype was recorded at least ten times. The chain is built from TRBV6-1 and TRBJ1-1; D is possibly TRBD1 (6 bases). Germline V gene lookup returns CDR1 MNHNS and CDR2 SASEGT. With 7 bases removed from V and 5 bases from J, the gap between germline ends came to 20 bases. This CDR3 has 15 amino acids. The CDR3 loop reads CASTRRYGGETEAFF. The DNA for the CDR3 is TGTGCCAGCACCCGTCGATATGGGGGCGAGACTGAAGCTTTCTTT.

In this sample, this clonotype turned up many times. V is TRBV6-9 and J is TRBJ2-7; tentative D call: TRBD2 (6 bases). The CDR3 covers 13 residues. In germline, CDR1 is MNHGY, CDR2 SVAAGI. Between the trimmed V and J ends, which lost 4 bases and 4 bases, there was a span of 11 bases. The chain's CDR3 is CASSLEGRYEQYF. The CDR3, as DNA: TGTGCCAGCAGTTTAGAGGGGAGGTACGAGCAGTACTTC.

The table lists this clonotype with a few counts. The rearrangement links TRBV7-6 to TRBJ2-1, with TRBD2 matching 8 bases. V lost 2 bases, J lost 6 bases, and 12 bases stayed unmatched. Germline values: CDR1 SGHVS, CDR2 FNYEAQ. The CDR3 has 17 residues. The CDR3 reads CASSLPWASGSGNEQFF. In DNA form, the CDR3 reads TGTGCCAGCAGCTTACCTTGGGCGAGCGGGAGTGGCAATGAGCAGTTCTTC.

In the case of this clonotype: This may be a read error, as it is one base from a much larger clone. This chain connects TRBV7-2 to TRBJ2-1; D might be TRBD2 (5 bases). The V and J ends lost 4 bases and 1 base respectively, with 11 bases between them. CDR3 length equals 15 residues. CDR1 and CDR2 from the germline V gene are SGHTA and FQGNSA. The chain's CDR3 is CASSSEAASYNEQFF. The CDR3 DNA reads as TGTGCCAGCAGCTCGGAAGCGGCTTCCTACAATGAGCAGTTCTTC.

Comments on this clonotype: This sequence may be a read error, since a much larger clone differs from it by one base. J is TRBJ2-2 and V is TRBV2; either TRBD1 or TRBD2 may supply D (5 bases each). The CDR3 is made up of 16 amino acids. The germline V and J ends were trimmed by 4 bases and 3 bases, with 15 bases remaining between them. Per the germline V gene, CDR1 is SNHLY and CDR2 is FYNNEI. The CDR3 DNA sequence: TGTGCCAGCAGTGGACGGGACCGAAGCTACACCGGGGAGCTGTTTTTT. Its translation is CASSGRDRSYTGELFF.

A few counts support this clonotype. The V and J genes are TRBV7-8 and TRBJ2-1; 7 bases match TRBD2. Unmatched junction bases numbered 18, after V lost 8 bases and J lost 5 bases. CDR1 and CDR2 (germline): SGHVS, FQNEAQ. This CDR3 spans 17 amino acids. The CDR3 DNA follows: TGTGCCAGCCATTATCCCAGGAGGACTAGTGAACACAATGAGCAGTTCTTC. Its protein product is CASHYPRRTSEHNEQFF. The whole variable domain, filled in from reference TRBV7-8 and TRBJ2-1, reads GAGVSQSPRYKVAKRGQDVALRCDPISGHVSLFWYQQALGQGPEFLTYFQNEAQLDKSGLPSDRFFAERPEGSVSTLKIQRTQQEDSAVYLCASHYPRRTSEHNEQFFGPGTRLTVL.

This clonotype appeared a few times. The V gene is TRBV20-1, the J gene TRBJ2-5; TRBD1 aligns across 7 bases. The CDR3 covers 15 residues. Germline V gives CDR1 DFQATT, CDR2 SNEGSKA (reference sequence). The ends lost 0 bases at V and 5 bases at J; junction bases unmatched: 9. The CDR3 sequence is CSARDQQGVSETQYF. CDR3 nucleotide sequence: TGCAGTGCTAGAGATCAGCAGGGGGTCTCGGAGACCCAGTACTTC.

This chain joins TRBV5-1 and TRBJ1-2, with TRBD1 as a possible D gene (5 bases). CDR3 length equals 15 residues. CDR1 SGHRS and CDR2 YFSETQ come from the germline V gene. The V and J ends lost 4 bases and 0 bases respectively, with 13 bases between them. The CDR3 spells CASSPQGWTNYGYTF. The DNA for the CDR3 is TGCGCCAGCAGCCCGCAGGGTTGGACTAACTATGGCTACACCTTC. The complete variable domain, with remaining parts taken from reference TRBV5-1 and TRBJ1-2, reads KAGVTQTPRYLIKTRGQQVTLSCSPISGHRSVSWYQQTPGQGLQFLFEYFSETQRNKGNFPGRFSGRQFSNSRSEMNVSTLELGDSALYLCASSPQGWTNYGYTFGSGTRLTVV.

The gene calls are TRBV9 and TRBJ1-2; TRBD1 agrees at 9 bases. There are 13 residues in the CDR3. Losses at the gene ends were 7 bases for V and 8 bases for J; bases not matched to a gene: 9. Germline CDR1 and CDR2: SGDLS and YYNGEE. In DNA form, the CDR3 reads TGTGCCAGCTTGGGACAGGGCCTGATAGGCTACACCTTC. This sequence encodes CASLGQGLIGYTF.

This clonotype was found many times. J is TRBJ1-2 and V is TRBV6-1, with no clear D. The CDR3 covers 12 residues. In germline, CDR1 is MNHNS, CDR2 SASEGT. Trimming stripped 7 bases from V and 8 bases from J, with 14 bases between. The CDR3 spells CASNEVGKGYTF. In nucleotides, the CDR3 is TGTGCCAGCAACGAAGTGGGGAAGGGCTACACCTTC.

CDR3 in amino acids: CASSAIPGAEQYF. CDR3 nucleotide sequence: TGTGCCAGTAGTGCGATCCCTGGAGCCGAGCAGTACTTC. The J gene is TRBJ2-7, the V gene TRBV19; no firm D call. Germline values: CDR1 LNHDA, CDR2 SQIVND (reference sequence). This CDR3 contains 13 residues. The ends were cut back, 5 bases at V and 6 bases at J, with 14 bases in the middle.

In its sample, this clonotype was seen many times. This chain uses TRBV27 with TRBJ2-2, with TRBD2 identical over 9 bases. Germline V lookup: CDR1 MNHEY, CDR2 SMNVEV (reference sequence). V lost 4 bases and J lost 2; bases outside the gene matches: 5. The CDR3 sequence is 16 residues long. The CDR3 spells CASSSPSGANTGELFF. Written as DNA, the CDR3 is TGTGCCAGCAGTTCCCCTAGCGGGGCTAACACCGGGGAGCTGTTTTTT.

The rearrangement uses TRBV3-1 and TRBJ2-1, with D hard to call. Germline CDR1 reads LGHDT; CDR2 reads YNNKEL (reference sequence). The V end was cut by 5 bases, the J end by 8 bases, with 10 bases between. The CDR3 totals 12 residues. In DNA, the CDR3 is TGTGCCAGCAGCGTTAGTCTTTATGAGCAGTTCTTC. It translates to CASSVSLYEQFF.

This clonotype was observed at least ten times. At one end, the junction sequence differs from germline, possibly due to a read error. The V call is TRBV6-5, the J call TRBJ1-1; D possibly corresponds to TRBD1 (5 bases). From germline, CDR1 is MNHEY and CDR2 SVGAGI. The CDR3 contains 15 residues. The CDR3 DNA reads as TGTGCCAGCAGTTACAAAGGGACCCTGAATACTGAAGCTTTCTTT. It codes for CASSYKGTLNTEAFF.

This clonotype has at least ten counts. The rearrangement uses TRBV7-2 and TRBJ2-5; D gene unclear. CDR3 size: 14 residues. CDR1 and CDR2 from the germline V gene are SGHTA and FQGNSA. The V gene lost 4 bases and the J gene lost 1 base, with 10 bases spanning the gap. In nucleotides, the CDR3 is TGTGCCAGCAGCTCGGCGGATATCCAAGAGACCCAGTACTTC. As protein: CASSSADIQETQYF.

This clonotype turned up a few times. This chain uses TRBV7-8 with TRBJ2-3; D is perhaps TRBD2 (6 bases). This CDR3 spans 13 amino acids. Germline assignment: CDR1 SGHVS and CDR2 FQNEAQ. The V and J ends lost 8 bases and 2 bases respectively, with 11 bases between them. Written as DNA, the CDR3 is TGTGCCAGCGTGCGGGGCCCCACAGATACGCAGTATTTT. This sequence encodes CASVRGPTDTQYF.

This clonotype showed up many times. This chain's CDR3 is CASSLSSGRDTQYF. Written as DNA, the CDR3 is TGTGCCAGCAGCTTAAGCTCCGGGAGAGATACGCAGTATTTT. The gene calls are TRBV7-3 and TRBJ2-3; possibly TRBD2 for D (6 bases). V gave up 1 base and J gave up 5 bases, with 10 bases separating them. This CDR3 is built from 14 residues. Germline-derived CDR1 and CDR2 are SGHTA and FQGTGA.

This clonotype occurred a few times. This rearrangement joins TRBV2 to TRBJ1-6; a possible D gene is TRBD1 (5 bases). V lost 9 bases to trimming and J lost 10 bases, with 16 bases between them. CDR1 and CDR2 (germline): SNHLY, FYNNEI. This CDR3 is 13 amino acids long. CDR3 sequence reads: CARSPGRESPLHF. In nucleotides, the CDR3 is TGTGCCAGAAGTCCGGGACGCGAGTCACCCCTCCACTTT.

This clonotype was counted only a few times. V gene TRBV6-4 combines with J gene TRBJ1-1, with 7 bases that match TRBD1. Per germline, CDR1 MRHNA and CDR2 SNTAGT. V was pared by 3 bases and J by 3 bases, with 7 bases of the junction left unmatched. The CDR3 runs 15 residues. The CDR3 is CASSEEAGGDTEAFF. CDR3 nucleotide sequence: TGTGCCAGCAGTGAGGAGGCAGGGGGGGACACTGAAGCTTTCTTT.

The sample holds a few counts of this clonotype. The chain couples TRBV5-1 to TRBJ2-2, with no clear D. The CDR3 sequence is 13 residues long. Trimming removed 4 bases from V and 6 bases from J, with 10 bases in between. The germline V gene encodes CDR1 SGHRS and CDR2 YFSETQ. The CDR3: CASSQSEAGELFF. Here the CDR3 DNA reads TGCGCCAGCAGCCAATCTGAGGCCGGGGAGCTGTTTTTT.

This clonotype was counted many times. The chain uses TRBV7-9 and TRBJ2-7, with D possibly being TRBD2 (6 bases). Germline assignment: CDR1 SEHNR and CDR2 FQNEAQ (reference sequence). Trimming shortened V by 9 bases and J by 9 bases, and 18 bases separated the two germline ends. This CDR3 contains 12 residues. CDR3 region: CASTGGPEGQYF. The CDR3 nucleotides are TGTGCCAGTACTGGAGGGCCCGAGGGGCAGTACTTC.

This clonotype has more than one count but fewer than ten. The rearrangement uses TRBV3-1 and TRBJ2-3, with D possibly matching TRBD1 (5 bases). CDR1 and CDR2 from the germline V gene are LGHDT and YNNKEL (reference sequence). The CDR3 spans 15 residues. V gave up 2 bases and J gave up 0 bases, with 9 bases separating them. CDR3 sequence (DNA): TGTGCCAGCAGCCAACTTGACAGTAGCACAGATACGCAGTATTTT. Translation gives CASSQLDSSTDTQYF.